This section outlines one T cell receptor beta chain sequence together with its context. The antigen remains undetermined. A junction end diverges from the germline sequence, so it may reflect a read error. The CDR3 sequence is 12 residues long. The germline V gene encodes CDR1 MNHNS and CDR2 SASEGT. The data derive from a study of vaccination and CD4 T cells after COVID-19. Study summary: Control cultures were given a CEFX pool, an HIV-1 Nef pool, or no peptide. Findings and caveats of the study: There was no significant change from around 19 to 38 median reactive clonotypes.

Sequenced with the Oncomine TCR Beta short-read assay was DNA taken from cultured CD4+ T cells. TCRdb recomputed calls from the PCR reads with MiXCR, one row per CDR3 protein. The data contain 15,000 or so distinct CDR3 sequences, 30% of them singletons. Indicated treatment: roughly ten-day PBMC culture with coronavirus spike peptide pools or control peptides (ViraFEST assay). The clonotype comes from a human donor with COVID-19. Material for sequencing was cultured CD4+ T cells from blood. This chain links TRBV6-1 with TRBJ2-4; D is uncertain. The CDR3 DNA sequence: TGTGCCGGCAGCCCTGGGCAAAACATTCAGTACTTC. It is translated as CAGSPGQNIQYF.